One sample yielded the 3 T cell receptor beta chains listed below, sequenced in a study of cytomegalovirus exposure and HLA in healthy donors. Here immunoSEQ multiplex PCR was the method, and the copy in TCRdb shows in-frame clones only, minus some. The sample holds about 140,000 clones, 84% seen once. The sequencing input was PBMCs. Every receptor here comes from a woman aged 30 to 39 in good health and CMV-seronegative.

CDR3 sequence (DNA): TGCGCCAGCAGCGTTCAGGACACCGGGGAGCTGTTTTTT. It is translated as CASSVQDTGELFF. The gene calls are TRBV5-1 and TRBJ2-2, with unresolved D. V shed 4 bases and J shed 3 bases, with 7 bases lying between them. CDR1 and CDR2 (germline): SGHRS, YFSETQ. The CDR3 totals 13 residues.

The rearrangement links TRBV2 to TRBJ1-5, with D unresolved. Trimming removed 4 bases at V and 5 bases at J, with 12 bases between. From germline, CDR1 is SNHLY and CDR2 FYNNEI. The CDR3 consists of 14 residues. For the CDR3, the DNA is TGTGCCAGCAGTGTAGTCCTCTTTTATCAGCCCCAGCATTTT. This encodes CASSVVLFYQPQHF.

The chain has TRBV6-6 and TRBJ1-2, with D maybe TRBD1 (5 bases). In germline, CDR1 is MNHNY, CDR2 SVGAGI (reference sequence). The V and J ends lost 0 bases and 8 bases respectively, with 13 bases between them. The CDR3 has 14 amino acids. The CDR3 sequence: CASSYSEQVWGYTF. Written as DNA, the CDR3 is TGTGCCAGCAGTTACTCTGAACAGGTTTGGGGCTACACCTTC.